This entry features one T cell receptor beta chain sequence. It lacks a known antigen. No clone much larger than this one lies a single base away; base qualities are absent. This entry belongs to a study of graft-versus-host responses after intestinal transplantation (dated by TCRdb to about 2021). General notes on the study: The transplants that recipients received were multivisceral, liver-intestinal, or isolated intestinal. Anti-thymocyte globulin induction was given to all recipients, followed by maintenance tacrolimus and steroids for approximately three years. Bulk TCR-beta CDR3 sequencing was used to track graft-versus-host and host-versus-graft alloreactive T cell clones in the graft, circulation and bone marrow after intestinal transplantation. To identify alloreactive clones, pre-transplant mixed lymphocyte reaction products were sequenced and then compared with unstimulated pre-transplant donor and recipient T cells. Of the 20 to 25 intestinal transplant recipients enrolled in the cohort, one of whom was a retransplant, a few patients without pretransplant specimens were excluded. Donor T cell macrochimerism was defined as a peak of at least 4% donor T cells among recipient peripheral blood mononuclear cells. Instead of going to the commercial service, samples from a few later patients were sequenced in-house on an Illumina MiSeq and processed with MiXCR. The study at large found these results: GvH clones turned up in recipient bone marrow, with some appearing earlier in ileal mucosa or blood, a pattern consistent with an intestinal mucosal origin. High GvH to HvG T cell clonal ratios were observed in the allografts of patients with donor T cell macrochimerism. Peak levels of circulating GvH clones were associated with declines in HvG clones early after transplant. The conclusions were limited by the relatively low number and heterogeneity of the intestinal transplant patients.

Library creation used the immunoSEQ multiplex PCR assay. High-throughput TCR-beta CDR3 sequencing of genomic DNA from most patients was performed by Adaptive Biotechnologies. Per the original workflow: Adaptive's ImmunoSEQ software supplied the TCR sequencing data for 18 patients, while MiXCR and VDJtools were used to process a few other patients. Because the origin of CDR3 nucleotide sequences shared between donor and recipient could not be assigned, those sequences were removed. Alloreactive clones required at least 2-fold expansion over unstimulated cells and minimum CFSE-low frequency of 0.002% (template counts) or 0.001% (read counts). Clones were considered mappable if detected in sequenced pre-transplant spleen, lymph node, or MLR CFSE-low populations of the donor or recipient. The cumulative frequency of alloreactive clones was calculated as a percentage of all sequences, weighted by copy number. What TCRdb holds here is the immuneACCESS table cut down to in-frame rearrangements. Part of the clones is not present; checked against another copy, under half of the missing clones reflect an unresolved V gene, and the others are unexplained. V and J calls and clone size come straight from that table; D and trimming were deduced from the DNA. The sample table shows fewer than 25,000 clones, and 70% to 90% are seen once. The ten largest clones take up approximately 0.87% of the sample.

Blood samples were collected up to 4 times in the first month after transplant and then at least monthly when available. Inclusive of the bounding cysteine and phenylalanine, the CDR3 is 14 residues long. The read is trimmed to its CDR3 DNA, 42 bases read in frame from base 1. Trimming takes 10 bases from V and 2 bases from J, and the germline ends sit 16 bases apart. According to the germline V gene, CDR1 reads MNHEY and CDR2 reads SVGAGI. This clonotype was obtained from a human patient who received an intestinal transplant, so some T cells may come from the graft donor. The chain uses TRBV6-5 and TRBJ2-3, with the identity of the D gene unclear. Sequences were derived from PBMCs, sampled around 440 days after intestinal transplant. The DNA sequence is given as TGTGCCACCAAAGTGGGGATTCTCACAGATACGCAGTATTTT. Translated, this is CATKVGILTDTQYF.